The TCR beta chain described here comes from a study of OX40 agonist ivuxolimab in advanced cancers. Overall study results and limits: Nonresponders, in some cases, also had low normalized T-cell clonal expansion. Dosing at 0.1 to 3.0 mg/kg was accompanied by clonal expansion of CD4+ and CD8+ blood T cells by week 6.

The method was immunoSEQ multiplex PCR; TCRdb's version includes in-frame clones alone and lacks a portion of them. The table has around 86,000 clones, under 95% seen once. From germline, CDR1 is MNHEY and CDR2 SVGAGI. V shed 0 bases, J shed 7 bases, and the junction held 5 bases outside the gene matches. There are 15 residues in the CDR3. For this clone: Antigen: not known.

The rearrangement links TRBV6-5 to TRBJ2-3; 9 nucleotides line up with TRBD1. The material was CD4+ or CD8+ T cells sorted from blood, obtained in a trial of the OX40 agonist ivuxolimab. The TCR comes from an adult with an advanced solid tumor such as melanoma, head and neck, liver or kidney cancer. CDR3 coding DNA: TGTGCCAGCAGTTACTCCGGACAGGGGACAAATACGCAGTATTTT. It codes for CASSYSGQGTNTQYF.